A selection of T cell receptor beta chains follows, all from one sample in a study of response to subunit inactivated influenza vaccine. Each CDR3 protein is one row after TCRdb ran MiXCR on the RT-PCR reads. The sample includes hundreds of thousands of distinct CDR3 sequences, roughly 14% of them seen just once. The sequences come from PBMCs from blood, collected 12 days after vaccination. The receptors were gathered from a man aged 50-60 years who received an inactivated influenza vaccine. CDR3s include the opening cysteine and the closing phenylalanine or tryptophan. A D gene is named only where the DNA matches it firmly. A clone size is listed for some rows: how often the clone was seen (once, few, many), or a class if it is expanded.

j_call,d_call,clone_size,v_call,cdr3_aa,cdr3_nt
TRBJ1-6,TRBD1,-,TRBV3-1,CASSQEGQGGSPLHF,TGTGCCAGCAGCCAAGAGGGACAGGGGGGTTCACCCCTCCACTTT
TRBJ2-5,-,many,TRBV20-1,CSAPRARGTQYF,TGCAGTGCGCCCCGGGCCCGCGGAACCCAGTACTTC
TRBJ2-1,TRBD1,few,TRBV5-4,CASRSFDRGLLYNEQFF,TGTGCCAGTCGCTCCTTTGACAGGGGGCTATTGTACAATGAGCAGTTCTTC
TRBJ1-1,TRBD1,few,TRBV10-2,CASSPDRDREAFF,TGCGCCAGCAGTCCCGATCGGGACAGGGAAGCTTTCTTT
TRBJ2-7,TRBD2,few,TRBV5-1,CASGTSGLYEQYF,TGCGCCAGCGGGACTAGCGGGCTTTACGAGCAGTACTTC
TRBJ2-7,-,many,TRBV29-1,CSVETVGEQYF,TGCAGCGTTGAAACGGTTGGCGAGCAGTACTTC
TRBJ2-1,TRBD1,few,TRBV29-1,CSATRTGGDEQFF,TGCAGCGCTACCCGGACAGGGGGCGATGAGCAGTTCTTC
TRBJ1-2,TRBD1,many,TRBV4-1,CASSQVPGQGLGGYTF,TGCGCCAGCAGCCAAGTCCCGGGACAGGGATTGGGAGGCTACACCTTC
TRBJ1-1,-,-,TRBV30,CAWSAGKLNTEAFF,TGTGCCTGGAGTGCGGGGAAGTTGAACACTGAAGCTTTCTTT
TRBJ2-1,TRBD2,few,TRBV7-3,CASSHGTSDEQFF,TGTGCCAGCAGCCACGGGACTAGCGATGAGCAGTTCTTC
TRBJ2-7,-,-,TRBV20-1,CSAARASAHSYEQYF,TGCAGTGCGGCCCGTGCTAGCGCTCACTCCTACGAGCAGTACTTC